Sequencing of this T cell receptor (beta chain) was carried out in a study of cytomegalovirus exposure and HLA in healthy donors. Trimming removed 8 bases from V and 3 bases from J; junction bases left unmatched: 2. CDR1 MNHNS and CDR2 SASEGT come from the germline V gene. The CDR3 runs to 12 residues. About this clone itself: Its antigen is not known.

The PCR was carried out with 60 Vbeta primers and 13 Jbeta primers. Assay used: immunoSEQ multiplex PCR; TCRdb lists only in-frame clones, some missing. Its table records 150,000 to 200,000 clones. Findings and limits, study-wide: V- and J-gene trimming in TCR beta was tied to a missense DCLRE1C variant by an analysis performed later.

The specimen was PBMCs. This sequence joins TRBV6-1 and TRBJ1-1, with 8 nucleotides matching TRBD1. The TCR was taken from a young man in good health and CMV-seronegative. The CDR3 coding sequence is TGTGCCAGCGACAGGGGTGACACTGAAGCTTTCTTT. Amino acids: CASDRGDTEAFF.